This T cell receptor beta chain was obtained from a study of blood T cells in healthy people across ages. The authors ran a second PCR of 7 to 11 cycles using a sample-barcoded 5' primer and a J-beta primer mix. MiXCR, applied by TCRdb to the 5' RACE reads, yields one record per CDR3 protein. The sample yields 2 million or so distinct CDR3 sequences, about 50% seen once. Trimming took 0 bases from V and 2 from J; bases not matched to a gene: 4. The CDR3 is 17 amino acids. Germline V gives CDR1 SGHTA, CDR2 FQGNSA. Source material: blood. The V and J genes are TRBV7-2 and TRBJ2-3; 11 nucleotides line up with TRBD2. The clonotype originates from a woman in her 40s in good health. The DNA for the CDR3 is TGTGCCAGCAGCTTAGCCTTAGCGGGGGGGTACACAGATACGCAGTATTTT. Protein: CASSLALAGGYTDTQYF.